The present T cell receptor beta chain was sequenced within a study of blood T cell repertoires in COVID-19. Germline V CDR1 and CDR2: MNHEY, SVGAGI. This CDR3 has 15 residues. V gave up 5 bases and J gave up 6 bases; unmatched junction bases: 6. Repertoires were generated with immunoSEQ multiplex PCR, while TCRdb's copy carries only in-frame clones and drops some. Among about 140,000 clones listed, 85% to 90% were seen once. The chain has TRBV6-5 and TRBJ2-2, with 10 positions matching TRBD1. The clonotype originates from a human donor in a cohort sampled during active COVID-19. Sequencing used peripheral blood. The CDR3 is CASSKPGTGAGELFF. For the CDR3, the DNA is TGTGCCAGCAGTAAACCAGGGACAGGGGCCGGGGAGCTGTTTTTT.